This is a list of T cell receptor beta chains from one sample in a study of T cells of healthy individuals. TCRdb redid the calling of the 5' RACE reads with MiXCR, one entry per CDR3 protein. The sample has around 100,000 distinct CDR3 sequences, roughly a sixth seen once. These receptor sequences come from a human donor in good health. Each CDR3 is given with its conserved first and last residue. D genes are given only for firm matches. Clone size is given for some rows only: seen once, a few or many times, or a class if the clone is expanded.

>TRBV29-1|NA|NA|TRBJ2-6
TGCAGCGTCGGACATTCTGGGGCCAACGTCCTGACTTTC
CSVGHSGANVLTF
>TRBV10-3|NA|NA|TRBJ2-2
TGTGCCATCAGGAGGACAGAGAACACCGGGGAGCTGTTTTTT
CAIRRTENTGELFF
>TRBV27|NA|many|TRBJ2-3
TGTGCCAGCAGTCCCCCGGACCTCGACGCGCAGTATTTT
CASSPPDLDAQYF
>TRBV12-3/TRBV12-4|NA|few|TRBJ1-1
TGTGCCAGCAGTCACCAGGGGATGAACACTGAAGCTTTCTTT
CASSHQGMNTEAFF
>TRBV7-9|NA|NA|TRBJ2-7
TGTGCCAGCAGCCCAAGTGGGCGGTGGAACGAGCAGTACTTC
CASSPSGRWNEQYF
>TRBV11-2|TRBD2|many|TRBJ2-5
TGTGCCAGCAGCCCACTAGCGGGGGGCAAAGAGACCCAGTACTTC
CASSPLAGGKETQYF
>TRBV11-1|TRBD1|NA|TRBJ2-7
TGTGCCAGCAGCTCCCGGACAGGGAAGGACGAGCAGTACTTC
CASSSRTGKDEQYF
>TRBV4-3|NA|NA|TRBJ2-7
TGCGCCAGCAGCCAAGAGGCACAGGGAGGTTACGAGCAGTACTTC
CASSQEAQGGYEQYF
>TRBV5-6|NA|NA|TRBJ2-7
TGTGCCAGCAGCTTGGGACAGGTTCTGGACGAGCAGTACTTC
CASSLGQVLDEQYF
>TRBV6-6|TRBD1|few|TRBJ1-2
TGTGCCAGCAGTTACGGAGCGGGACAGGGGGCAGGTGGCTACACCTTC
CASSYGAGQGAGGYTF
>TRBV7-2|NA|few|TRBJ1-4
TGTGCCAGCAGCTTAGGAGTTGGGCAGGGGAAAGAAAAACTGTTTTTT
CASSLGVGQGKEKLFF
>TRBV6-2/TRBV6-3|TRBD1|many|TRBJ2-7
TGTGCCAGCAGTTACCCCGACAGGGGATACTACGAGCAGTACTTC
CASSYPDRGYYEQYF
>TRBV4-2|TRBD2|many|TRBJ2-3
TGTGCCAGCAGCCAAGGGTCCGGCGGGGGGGCCAGGTTAAATACGCAGTATTTT
CASSQGSGGGARLNTQYF
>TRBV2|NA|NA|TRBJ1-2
TGTGCCAGCAGTGCTCTGATCAGGGGAGGTGGCTACACCTTC
CASSALIRGGGYTF
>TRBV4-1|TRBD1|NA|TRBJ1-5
TGCGCCAGCAGCCAAGAACGCCTGACAGGGAAGGAGCTCTACAATCAGCCCCAGCATTTT
CASSQERLTGKELYNQPQHF
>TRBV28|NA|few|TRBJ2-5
TGTGCCAGCAATGACTTCCAAGAGACCCAGTACTTC
CASNDFQETQYF
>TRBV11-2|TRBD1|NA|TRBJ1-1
TGTGCCAGCAGCTCGGACAGGGTGAACACTGAAGCTTTCTTT
CASSSDRVNTEAFF
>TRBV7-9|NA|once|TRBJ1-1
TGTGCCAGCAGCTTAGATGGAATTTCCACTGAAGCTTTCTTT
CASSLDGISTEAFF
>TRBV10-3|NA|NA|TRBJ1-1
TGTGCCATCAGTGGAGGGGCCCTATATGAAGCTTTCTTT
CAISGGALYEAFF
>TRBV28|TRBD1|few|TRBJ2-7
TGTGCCAGCAGTTTAGGCCAGGGGGTGTCAAGCCAGTACTTC
CASSLGQGVSSQYF
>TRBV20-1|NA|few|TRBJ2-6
TGCAGTGCTTCAATCCTCGAGAGCTCTGGGGCCAACGTCCTGACTTTC
CSASILESSGANVLTF
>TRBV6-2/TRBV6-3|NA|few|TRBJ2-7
TGTGCCAGCAGTTACTGGGGCAACTCCTACGAGCAGTACTTC
CASSYWGNSYEQYF
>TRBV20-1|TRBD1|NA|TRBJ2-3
TGCAGTGCTAGAGATCGGACAGGGGATTTGGGCACAGATACGCAGTATTTT
CSARDRTGDLGTDTQYF
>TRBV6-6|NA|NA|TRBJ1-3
TGTGCCAGTCAACAGGGCTCTGGAAACACCATATATTTT
CASQQGSGNTIYF
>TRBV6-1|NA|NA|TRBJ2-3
TGTGCCAGCACTGGACTCGTCACAGATACGCAGTATTTT
CASTGLVTDTQYF
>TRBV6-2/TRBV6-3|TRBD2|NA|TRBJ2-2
TGTGCCAGCAGCTCCCGGACTGGCGGGGGACCCGGGGAGCTGTTTTTT
CASSSRTGGGPGELFF
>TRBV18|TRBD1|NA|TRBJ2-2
TGTGCCAGCTCACCACCTCCGGGACAGGGGGCTTTCGGGGAGCTGTTTTTT
CASSPPPGQGAFGELFF
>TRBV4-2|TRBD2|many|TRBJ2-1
TGTGCCAGCAGCCCCTTTGCGGGGGGCACCTACAATGAGCAGTTCTTC
CASSPFAGGTYNEQFF
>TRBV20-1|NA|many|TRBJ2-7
TGCAGTGCTACCCGGGCGCTCGTTTCCTACGAGCAGTACTTC
CSATRALVSYEQYF
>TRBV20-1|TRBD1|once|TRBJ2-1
TGCAGTGCTAGAGACAGACAGGGGTCCTACAATGAGCAGTTCTTC
CSARDRQGSYNEQFF
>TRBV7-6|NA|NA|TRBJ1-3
TGTGCCAGCAGCTTAGCGCGCGGGGGCTCTGGAAACACCATATATTTT
CASSLARGGSGNTIYF
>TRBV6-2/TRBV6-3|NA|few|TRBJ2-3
TGTGCCAGCAGTTGGGGAGGGACAGGCACAGATACGCAGTATTTT
CASSWGGTGTDTQYF
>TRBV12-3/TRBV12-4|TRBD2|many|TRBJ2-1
TGTGCCAGCAGTTTAGCGCGAGGCGGGGGGGCTAGGGATGAGCAGTTCTTC
CASSLARGGGARDEQFF
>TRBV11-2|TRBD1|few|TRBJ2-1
TGTGCCAGCAGCTCCGGGACAGGGGTTTACAATGAGCAGTTCTTC
CASSSGTGVYNEQFF
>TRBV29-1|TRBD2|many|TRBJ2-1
TGCAGCGCGGAGACTAGCGGTGCCGCCGACTACAATGAGCAGTTCTTC
CSAETSGAADYNEQFF
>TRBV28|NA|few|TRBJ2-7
TGTGCCAGCCAACAGGACCCTAACGAGCAGTACTTC
CASQQDPNEQYF
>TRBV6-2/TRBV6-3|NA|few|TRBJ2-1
TGTGCCAGCAGGATAGGTGGCTACAATGAGCAGTTCTTC
CASRIGGYNEQFF
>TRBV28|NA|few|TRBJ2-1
TGTGCCAGCAGTTCACCGGACTCGTACAATGAGCAGTTCTTC
CASSSPDSYNEQFF
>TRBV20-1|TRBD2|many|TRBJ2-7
TGCAGTGCTAATGGGCTAGCGGTTTCCTACGAGCAGTACTTC
CSANGLAVSYEQYF
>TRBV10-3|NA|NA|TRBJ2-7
TGTGCCATCAGTGAGTCTGCTTTTCACCACTACGAGCAGTACTTC
CAISESAFHHYEQYF
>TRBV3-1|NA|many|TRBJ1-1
TGTGCCAGCACCACGGGACTCGGGTCCACTGAAGCTTTCTTT
CASTTGLGSTEAFF
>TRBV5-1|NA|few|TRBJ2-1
TGCGCCAGCAGCTTGGCCGGCACTAGCCTTGAGCAGTTCTTC
CASSLAGTSLEQFF
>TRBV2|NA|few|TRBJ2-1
TGTGCCAGCAGGGGGCTAGCGAGTCTCAATGAGCAGTTCTTC
CASRGLASLNEQFF
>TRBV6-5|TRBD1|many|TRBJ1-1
TGTGCCAGCAGACGCGGACAGGGAGCCAACACTGAAGCTTTCTTT
CASRRGQGANTEAFF